A single TCR beta chain is shown here with its context. Assay: immunoSEQ multiplex PCR; the TCRdb copy retains only in-frame clones and omits some. The repertoire holds 9,500 to 15,000 clones, with approximately 81% as singletons. Controls had myeloablative marrow grafts with methotrexate and calcineurin inhibitor, sampled at 1 year. This entry belongs to a study of T cells after posttransplantation cyclophosphamide. Germline V gene lookup returns CDR1 LNHDA and CDR2 SQIVND (reference sequence). Trimming cost V 6 bases and J 0 bases; bases outside gene matches: 5. The CDR3 has 15 residues. The specimen was PBMCs, collected 350 to 400 days after allogeneic stem cell transplant with calcineurin inhibitor and methotrexate. The clonotype was recovered from a male patient aged 30 to 39 who received an allogeneic stem cell transplant from an unrelated donor, was CMV-positive, and had acute GVHD only. Part of the T cell pool may stem from the graft donor. This chain uses TRBV19 with TRBJ1-3; 7 positions match TRBD1. The CDR3 DNA sequence: TGTGCCAGTAGAACCGGGACAGTCTCTGGAAACACCATATATTTT. The encoded protein is CASRTGTVSGNTIYF.